This T cell receptor (beta chain) was sequenced in a study of blood T cell repertoires in COVID-19. Study summary: T cells, B-cell-depleted T cells, or PBMCs supplied cDNA or gDNA.

Germline V gives CDR1 SGHTA, CDR2 FQGTGA. CDR3 size: 15 residues. The V segment lost 1 base and the J segment 4 bases; nucleotides outside the gene matches: 6. Per the original methods: Estimation of nucleated cell counts was performed using reference gene primer amplification. Using immunoSEQ multiplex PCR, the repertoire was profiled, and TCRdb retains in-frame clones only, with some absent. For V, J and clone size, that table is used; D and trimming come from the DNA. This table has around 120,000 clones, around four fifths appearing once. The chain carries TRBV7-3 and TRBJ2-5, with 7 bases lining up with TRBD2. Specimen: peripheral blood. The receptor's source is a man aged 30 to 39 with acute or convalescent COVID-19. CDR3 loop: CASSLNPTSAETQYF. CDR3 bases: TGTGCCAGCAGCTTAAACCCCACTAGCGCAGAGACCCAGTACTTC.